One T cell receptor (beta chain) is described in this entry. The CDR3 loop spans 14 amino acids. Germline V lookup: CDR1 PRHDT, CDR2 FYEKMQ (reference sequence). Trimming left V 5 bases short and J 2 bases short, with 13 bases between. Seattle cases were enrolled at active infection and followed longitudinally. Authors' methods: Counts of nucleated cells, estimated from reference gene primer amplification, were obtained. Method: immunoSEQ multiplex PCR; TCRdb's copy keeps in-frame clones and lacks some. The DNA was the basis for D and trimming; V, J and clone size are from that table. The data show around 260,000 clones, around 87% seen once. These data originate in a study of blood T cell repertoires in COVID-19. Study at large: The United States, Italy and Spain were the sources of the acute and convalescent COVID-19 samples.

V usage is TRBV13 and J usage is TRBJ2-7, with D possibly being TRBD2 (5 bases). The source of this sequence is a woman in her fifties or sixties with COVID-19, enrolled during active disease. Sequenced input: peripheral blood. CDR3 region: CASSDSASTYEQYF. DNA of the CDR3: TGTGCCAGCAGCGATAGCGCCTCTACCTACGAGCAGTACTTC. The full variable domain, with the rest looked up from reference TRBV13 and TRBJ2-7, is AAGVIQSPRHLIKEKRETATLKCYPIPRHDTVYWYQQGPGQDPQFLISFYEKMQSDKGSIPDRFSAQQFSDYHSELNMSSLELGDSALYFCASSDSASTYEQYFGPGTRLTVT.